This note documents a single TCR beta chain sequence. Antigen specificity is unknown. The sample comes from a study of B cell selection in AIRE deficiency. Study-wide results and limits: Patient Tconv and Treg cells showed healthy-like TCRBV usage, CDR3 length, diversity. TCRbeta-only data showed 30% to 40% of shared healthy Treg sequences in healthy Tconv. Healthy donors alone shared 31.6% of several thousand Treg sequences; patients alone approximately 9.3%.

Method: immunoSEQ multiplex PCR; TCRdb's copy keeps in-frame clones and lacks some. Of under 30,000 clones listed, approximately 97% are singletons. The sorted conventional CD4 T cells were gated as CD4+CD127+. Germline loops: CDR1 MGHDK, CDR2 SYGVNS. J gave up 8 bases and V 4 bases, and 6 bases lay outside the gene matches. The CDR3 sequence is 14 residues long. V usage is TRBV25-1 and J usage is TRBJ1-4; 8 bases match TRBD1. The sequence was obtained from a human donor with AIRE deficiency. Source material: conventional CD4+ T cells sorted from PBMCs. CDR3 DNA: TGTGCCAGCAGTGGGAGGACAGGGAAAGAAAAACTGTTTTTT. Encoded protein: CASSGRTGKEKLFF. The full variable domain, in which reference TRBV25-1 and TRBJ1-4 provide the parts outside the CDR3, is EADIYQTPRYLVIGTGKKITLECSQTMGHDKMYWYQQDPGMELHLIHYSYGVNSTEKGDLSSESTVSRIRTEHFPLTLESARPSHTSQYLCASSGRTGKEKLFFGSGTQLSVL.